The rows below give T cell receptor beta chains drawn from one sample of a study of T-cell reconstitution after alpha-beta-depleted transplantation in children. Each CDR3 protein gets one entry after TCRdb re-called the PCR reads with MiXCR. The repertoire consists of hundreds of thousands of distinct CDR3 sequences, with around 12% occurring once and the leading ten covering less than 6.5%. Here the sequenced sample was PBMCs from the stem cell graft donor, taken from the stem cell graft. Receptors were obtained from a human donor who donated a stem cell graft to a child with combined immunodeficiency. The CDR3 runs from the conserved cysteine through the conserved F or W. A D gene is named only where the DNA matches it firmly. Some rows have no size entry. The others give once, few or many, or a class for an expanded clone.

TRBJ2-7	TRBV7-6	few	NA	CASSFTNAGGAYEQYF	TGTGCCAGCAGCTTCACGAACGCAGGGGGGGCCTACGAGCAGTACTTC
TRBJ2-7	TRBV7-2	many	TRBD2	CASRQSGRASYEQYF	TGTGCCAGCAGACAAAGCGGGAGGGCCTCATACGAGCAGTACTTC
TRBJ2-7	TRBV13	few	NA	CASEIWGESEQYF	TGTGCCAGCGAAATCTGGGGAGAGAGCGAGCAGTACTTC
TRBJ2-3	TRBV9	NA	TRBD2	CASSDDLAGGAHTQYF	TGTGCCAGCAGCGACGATCTAGCGGGCGGCGCACATACGCAGTATTTT
TRBJ2-1	TRBV6-1	NA	TRBD2	CASSPWTRRGHEQFF	TGTGCCAGCAGTCCATGGACTAGGAGGGGACATGAGCAGTTCTTC
TRBJ2-2	TRBV11-2	few	TRBD2	CASSQGLAGGLSSRELFF	TGTGCCAGCAGCCAGGGACTAGCGGGGGGGCTGTCCTCGAGGGAGCTGTTTTTT
TRBJ2-5	TRBV4-3	NA	TRBD2	CASSRGTTSGQETQYF	TGCGCCAGCAGCCGAGGAACTACTAGCGGCCAAGAGACCCAGTACTTC
TRBJ2-7	TRBV29-1	many	NA	CSVGGDGVTYEQYF	TGCAGCGTTGGGGGGGACGGAGTAACCTACGAGCAGTACTTC
TRBJ2-7	TRBV3-1	NA	TRBD1	CASSLGQGGNYEQYF	TGTGCCAGCAGCCTCGGACAGGGGGGAAACTACGAGCAGTACTTC
TRBJ2-5	TRBV29-1	many	NA	CSVDGDGGQETQYF	TGCAGCGTTGACGGAGACGGTGGGCAAGAGACCCAGTACTTC
TRBJ1-1	TRBV12-3/TRBV12-4	NA	NA	CASSLMGAEAFF	TGTGCCAGCAGTTTAATGGGGGCTGAAGCTTTCTTT
TRBJ1-5	TRBV2	few	TRBD1	CASRGDRVRNQPQHF	TGTGCCAGCAGAGGGGACAGGGTACGCAATCAGCCCCAGCATTTT
TRBJ2-5	TRBV4-3	few	TRBD2	CASSQEGRGETQYF	TGCGCCAGCAGCCAGGAGGGGAGGGGAGAGACCCAGTACTTC
TRBJ1-1	TRBV15	few	TRBD1	CATSWDRATEAFF	TGTGCCACCAGCTGGGACAGGGCCACTGAAGCTTTCTTT
TRBJ2-3	TRBV24-1	NA	TRBD2	CATAPGTITDTQYF	TGTGCCACCGCTCCGGGGACTATCACAGATACGCAGTATTTT
TRBJ1-2	TRBV29-1	NA	NA	CSVVRGIRANYGYTF	TGCAGCGTTGTCCGGGGTATTAGAGCTAACTATGGCTACACCTTC
TRBJ2-1	TRBV9	NA	TRBD2	CASSAYLAGGWNEQFF	TGTGCCAGCAGCGCCTACCTAGCGGGGGGGTGGAATGAGCAGTTCTTC
TRBJ1-2	TRBV12-3/TRBV12-4	few	NA	CASSFGGSEYGYTF	TGTGCCAGCAGTTTCGGGGGTTCGGAGTACGGCTACACCTTC
TRBJ1-4	TRBV7-9	NA	NA	CASSLALSGNEKLFF	TGTGCCAGCAGCTTAGCGCTGTCAGGGAATGAAAAACTGTTTTTT
TRBJ1-1	TRBV14	NA	NA	CASSQWMNTEAFF	TGTGCCAGCAGCCAATGGATGAACACTGAAGCTTTCTTT
TRBJ2-2	TRBV29-1	many	TRBD1	CSVGPWTGAVDTGELFF	TGCAGCGTTGGACCCTGGACAGGGGCGGTCGACACCGGGGAGCTGTTTTTT
TRBJ2-3	TRBV11-3	NA	TRBD2	CASNTGGVDTQYF	TGTGCCAGCAATACCGGGGGGGTGGATACGCAGTATTTT
TRBJ2-7	TRBV11-2	NA	NA	CASSLGSNRHYEQYF	TGTGCCAGCAGCTTAGGGTCGAACAGGCACTACGAGCAGTACTTC
TRBJ2-1	TRBV11-2	many	NA	CASSILLIQGVEQFF	TGTGCCAGCAGCATCCTACTTATCCAAGGGGTTGAGCAGTTCTTC
TRBJ2-2	TRBV6-6	few	NA	CASRLSSAGELFF	TGTGCCAGCAGATTATCAAGCGCCGGGGAGCTGTTTTTT
TRBJ2-2	TRBV20-1	many	NA	CSARKGTGELFF	TGCAGTGCCCGAAAAGGTACCGGGGAGCTGTTTTTT
TRBJ1-2	TRBV4-3	NA	NA	CASSQEGGQMNYGYTF	TGCGCCAGCAGCCAAGAAGGCGGTCAGATGAACTATGGCTACACCTTC
TRBJ1-4	TRBV28	many	NA	CASGVDPATNEKLFF	TGTGCCAGCGGAGTGGATCCAGCAACTAATGAAAAACTGTTTTTT
TRBJ2-1	TRBV12-3/TRBV12-4	NA	TRBD1	CASSSGTGGAWNEQFF	TGTGCCAGCAGTTCCGGGACAGGGGGCGCTTGGAATGAGCAGTTCTTC
TRBJ2-7	TRBV7-9	many	NA	CASSARTSYEQYF	TGTGCCAGCAGCGCTCGTACTTCCTACGAGCAGTACTTC
TRBJ2-3	TRBV15	many	TRBD1	CATSRAGTGEPSTDTQYF	TGTGCCACCAGCAGAGCCGGGACAGGGGAGCCTAGCACAGATACGCAGTATTTT
TRBJ2-3	TRBV9	NA	NA	CASSVDGGKTDTQYF	TGTGCCAGCAGCGTAGACGGAGGGAAGACAGATACGCAGTATTTT
TRBJ1-5	TRBV7-2	NA	NA	CASSLVAGYQPQHF	TGTGCCAGCAGCTTAGTCGCCGGTTATCAGCCCCAGCATTTT
TRBJ2-5	TRBV29-1	few	NA	CSVVGGGETQYF	TGCAGCGTTGTAGGTGGGGGGGAGACCCAGTACTTC
TRBJ2-2	TRBV6-4	few	TRBD2	CASIPGLAANTGELFF	TGTGCCAGCATTCCGGGACTAGCGGCGAACACCGGGGAGCTGTTTTTT
TRBJ2-3	TRBV5-5	NA	TRBD2	CASSSEAGEGDTQYF	TGTGCCAGCAGCTCAGAAGCGGGAGAGGGAGATACGCAGTATTTT
TRBJ2-3	TRBV18	NA	NA	CASSPPQRADTQYF	TGTGCCAGCTCACCACCCCAGCGTGCAGATACGCAGTATTTT
TRBJ1-5	TRBV11-3	NA	NA	CASSLFSQTGGSNQPQHF	TGTGCCAGCAGCTTATTTTCCCAGACTGGGGGTAGCAATCAGCCCCAGCATTTT
TRBJ2-2	TRBV7-2	NA	TRBD2	CASNNGGRVDTGELFF	TGTGCCAGCAACAACGGTGGGAGGGTAGACACCGGGGAGCTGTTTTTT
TRBJ2-1	TRBV29-1	NA	TRBD2	CSFTGGDYNEQFF	TGCAGCTTTACGGGGGGGGACTACAATGAGCAGTTCTTC
TRBJ2-2	TRBV7-9	few	TRBD1	CASIPSGQTNTGELFF	TGTGCCAGCATCCCGTCGGGACAGACGAACACCGGGGAGCTGTTTTTT
TRBJ1-5	TRBV12-3/TRBV12-4	many	NA	CASSFEGGSPQHF	TGTGCCAGCAGTTTTGAAGGAGGTTCGCCCCAGCATTTT
TRBJ2-1	TRBV6-2/TRBV6-3	few	NA	CASSYPRVGIYNEQFF	TGTGCCAGCAGTTACCCTCGGGTGGGGATCTACAATGAGCAGTTCTTC
TRBJ2-3	TRBV7-9	few	NA	CASSYLLDTQYF	TGTGCCAGCAGCTACCTTTTAGATACGCAGTATTTT
TRBJ2-1	TRBV19	few	TRBD1	CASTRDSTYNEQFF	TGTGCCAGTACCCGGGACAGCACTTACAATGAGCAGTTCTTC
TRBJ2-3	TRBV19	few	NA	CASSAFGLTDTQYF	TGTGCCAGTAGTGCGTTCGGACTGACAGATACGCAGTATTTT
TRBJ2-3	TRBV28	many	TRBD1	CASSLPGQGTDTQYF	TGTGCCAGCAGTCTACCGGGACAGGGAACAGATACGCAGTATTTT
TRBJ1-5	TRBV11-2	once	TRBD1	CASSLDVATGFYQPQHF	TGTGCCAGCAGCTTAGACGTCGCGACAGGGTTTTATCAGCCCCAGCATTTT
TRBJ2-5	TRBV29-1	many	NA	CSVGAVLQETQYF	TGCAGCGTTGGTGCGGTACTCCAAGAGACCCAGTACTTC